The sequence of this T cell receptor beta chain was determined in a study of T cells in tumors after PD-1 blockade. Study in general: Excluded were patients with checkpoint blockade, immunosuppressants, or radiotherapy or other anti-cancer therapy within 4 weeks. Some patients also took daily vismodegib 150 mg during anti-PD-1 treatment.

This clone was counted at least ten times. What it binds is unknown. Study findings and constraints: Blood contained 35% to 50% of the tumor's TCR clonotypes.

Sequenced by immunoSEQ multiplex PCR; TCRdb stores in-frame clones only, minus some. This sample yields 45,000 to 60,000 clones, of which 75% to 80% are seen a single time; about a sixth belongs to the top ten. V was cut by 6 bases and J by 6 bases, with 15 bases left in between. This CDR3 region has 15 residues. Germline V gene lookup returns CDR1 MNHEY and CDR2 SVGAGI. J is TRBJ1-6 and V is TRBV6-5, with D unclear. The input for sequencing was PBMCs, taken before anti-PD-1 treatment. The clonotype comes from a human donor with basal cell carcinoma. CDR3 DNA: TGTGCCAGCAGGATACAGCCGGGCATTAATTCACCCCTCCACTTT. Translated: CASRIQPGINSPLHF.